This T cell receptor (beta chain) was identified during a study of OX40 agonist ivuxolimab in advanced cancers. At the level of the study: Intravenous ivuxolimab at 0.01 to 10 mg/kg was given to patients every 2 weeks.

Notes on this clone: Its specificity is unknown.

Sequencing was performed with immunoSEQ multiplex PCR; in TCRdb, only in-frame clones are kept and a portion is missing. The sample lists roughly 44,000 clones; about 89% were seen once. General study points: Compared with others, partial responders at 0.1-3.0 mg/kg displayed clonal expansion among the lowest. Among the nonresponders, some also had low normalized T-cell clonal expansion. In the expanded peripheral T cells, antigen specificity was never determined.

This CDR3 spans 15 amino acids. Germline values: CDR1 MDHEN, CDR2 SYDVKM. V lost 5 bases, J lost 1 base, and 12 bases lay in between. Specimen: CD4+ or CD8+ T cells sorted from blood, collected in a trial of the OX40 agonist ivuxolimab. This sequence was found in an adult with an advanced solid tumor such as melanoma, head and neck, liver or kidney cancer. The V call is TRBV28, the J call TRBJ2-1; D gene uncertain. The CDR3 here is CASSAALGSYNEQFF. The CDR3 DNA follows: TGTGCCAGCAGTGCTGCCCTGGGATCCTACAATGAGCAGTTCTTC.